This TCR beta chain was captured in a study of blood T cell repertoires in COVID-19. Study-wide context: From the United States, Italy and Spain came samples of acute and convalescent COVID-19. The analysed material was cDNA or gDNA that came from T cells, B-cell-depleted T cells, or PBMCs.

The CDR3 totals 15 residues. CDR1 is SEHNR and CDR2 is FQNEAQ in the germline V gene (reference sequence). J gave up 1 base and V 2 bases, and 3 bases lay outside the gene matches. In the source study's methods: Reference gene primer amplification gave nucleated cell count estimates. Sequencing used immunoSEQ multiplex PCR; TCRdb keeps in-frame clones, though not all of them. For V, J and clone size, that table is used; D and trimming come from the DNA. The table includes some 240,000 clones, 65% to 85% detected once. The V gene is TRBV7-9, the J gene TRBJ2-3; 7 nucleotides line up with TRBD2. Input material: PBMCs or T cells enriched from blood (not recorded which). The clonotype was recovered from a man aged 45-60 years who had recovered from COVID-19. For the CDR3, the DNA is TGTGCCAGCAGCTTATCCAGCGGGGGCACAGATACGCAGTATTTT. This codes for CASSLSSGGTDTQYF.